Each of the 27 T cell receptor beta chains below was sequenced from the same sample in a study of blood T cells in healthy people across ages. It was with a sample-barcoded 5' primer and a J-beta primer mix that a second PCR of roughly 7 to 12 cycles was run. TCRdb called the 5' RACE reads again in MiXCR, with one record for every CDR3 protein. This table has 630,000 or so distinct CDR3 sequences, about 30% appearing once. The source material was blood. These receptors were obtained from an elderly woman in good health.

This sequence joins TRBV29-1 and TRBJ2-1; TRBD2 agrees at 14 bases. V lost 1 base, J lost 7 bases, and 6 bases stayed unmatched. The CDR3 has 16 amino acids. From germline, CDR1 is SQVTM and CDR2 ANQGSEA. This chain's CDR3 is CSVEAWTSGRLNEQFF. Written as DNA, the CDR3 is TGCAGCGTTGAAGCCTGGACTAGCGGGAGGTTAAATGAGCAGTTCTTC.

This chain connects TRBV19 to TRBJ2-1; 7 bases map to TRBD1. Germline CDR1 reads LNHDA; CDR2 reads SQIVND (reference sequence). V lost 1 base to trimming and J lost 7 bases; unmatched junction nucleotides: 7. The CDR3 runs 15 residues. CDR3 bases: TGTGCCAGTAGTATAGGCTGGACAGGCCCTAATGAGCAGTTCTTC. Its protein is CASSIGWTGPNEQFF.

In its sample, this clonotype was seen many times. The V gene is TRBV10-2, the J gene TRBJ2-3; no definite D call. The germline gives CDR1 WSHSY, CDR2 SAAADI. The CDR3 is 18 amino acids. Trimming stripped 6 bases from V and 1 base from J, with 23 bases between. The CDR3 loop is CASSPPPSNKRGTDTQYF. The CDR3 nucleotides are TGCGCCAGCAGCCCTCCCCCCTCAAATAAGCGCGGCACAGATACGCAGTATTTT.

Points on this clonotype: A much larger clone sits a single nucleotide away, making a read error possible. J is TRBJ1-2 and V is TRBV7-8; the D gene is possibly TRBD1 (6 bases). The CDR3 runs to 14 residues. The germline CDR1 and CDR2 sequences are SGHVS and FQNEAQ. CDR3 DNA sequence: TGTGCCGGCAGCCTCCGAACAGGGTTCCTGGGCTACACCTTC. Translation: CAGSLRTGFLGYTF.

This chain uses TRBV6-2 or TRBV6-3 with TRBJ1-1; no clear D gene. The ends were cut back, 7 bases at V and 3 bases at J, with 15 bases in the middle. The CDR3 consists of 14 residues. The V gene's germline CDR1 is MNHEY and CDR2 SVGEGT. The CDR3 coding sequence is TGTGCCAGCATTTTTGGTGAGGCCCACACTGAAGCTTTCTTT. Its translation is CASIFGEAHTEAFF.

This clonotype was detected many times. The V gene is TRBV5-1, the J gene TRBJ2-7; 9 positions agree with TRBD2. CDR1 SGHRS and CDR2 YFSETQ come from the germline V gene. The CDR3 runs to 15 residues. J was trimmed by 0 bases and V by 4 bases; bases with no gene match: 5. This CDR3 reads CASSPATSGSYEQYF. For the CDR3, the DNA is TGCGCCAGCAGCCCGGCGACTAGCGGCTCCTACGAGCAGTACTTC.

In its sample, this clonotype was seen many times. The chain joins TRBV20-1 to TRBJ2-7, with unresolved D. From germline, CDR1 is DFQATT and CDR2 SNEGSKA (reference sequence). The V end was cut by 5 bases, the J end by 4 bases, with 18 bases between. The CDR3 spans 14 residues. The DNA for the CDR3 is TGCAGTGCTTTTCCCCCTCCCAAGGATTACGAGCAGTACTTC. Translation: CSAFPPPKDYEQYF.

The J gene is TRBJ2-7, the V gene TRBV20-1, with D tentatively TRBD1 (6 bases). In germline, CDR1 is DFQATT, CDR2 SNEGSKA (reference sequence). V lost 0 bases and J lost 0, with 21 bases in between. The CDR3 contains 18 residues. CDR3: CSARDRGANRVSSYEQYF. CDR3 in DNA: TGCAGTGCTAGAGATCGAGGAGCTAACAGGGTTAGCTCCTACGAGCAGTACTTC.

This clonotype appeared once. This may stem from a read error, because a much larger clone lies one nucleotide away. The chain has TRBV7-2 and TRBJ2-5; the D gene is possibly TRBD2 (6 bases). Germline V gives CDR1 SGHTA, CDR2 FQGNSA. The CDR3 contains 13 residues. V was trimmed by 8 bases and J by 5 bases, leaving 15 bases between them. CDR3 region: CASGRAGSETQYF. CDR3 bases: TGTGCCAGCGGGCGGGCGGGGTCGGAGACCCAGTACTTC.

This clonotype was recorded many times. The chain couples TRBV6-5 to TRBJ2-1; possibly TRBD1 or TRBD2 for D (5 bases each). The CDR3 spans 14 residues. Germline lookup yields CDR1 MNHEY and CDR2 SVGAGI. With 4 bases removed from V and 3 bases from J, the gap between germline ends came to 10 bases. CDR3 sequence: CASSWGGYYNEQFF. CDR3 in DNA: TGTGCCAGCAGTTGGGGCGGGTACTACAATGAGCAGTTCTTC.

Only a few counts were recorded for this clonotype. Given a much more abundant clone one base away, this may be a read error. This sequence joins TRBV27 and TRBJ1-5; D is possibly TRBD1 (6 bases). V lost 4 bases and J lost 3, with 10 bases in between. The CDR3 is 14 residues long. The germline CDR1 and CDR2 sequences are MNHEY and SMNVEV (reference sequence). The CDR3 nucleotides are TGTGCCAGCAGTTGGGCAGGGGACAATCAGCCCCAGCATTTT. Its translation is CASSWAGDNQPQHF.

The chain joins TRBV10-3 to TRBJ2-4; no clear D. The V end was cut by 1 base, the J end by 13 bases, with 11 bases between. Germline CDR1 is ENHRY and CDR2 is SYGVKD. The length of the CDR3 is 12 residues. This CDR3 reads CAISEYDNEQYF. CDR3 DNA: TGTGCCATCAGTGAGTATGACAATGAGCAGTACTTC.

This clonotype was seen more than once but under ten times. CDR3 region: CSATGGGGSTDTQYF. The CDR3 DNA is TGCAGTGCCACCGGGGGCGGGGGGTCCACAGATACGCAGTATTTT. The chain joins TRBV20-1 to TRBJ2-3, with TRBD2 identical over 8 bases. CDR1 is DFQATT, CDR2 SNEGSKA, per germline (reference sequence). This CDR3 has 15 residues. Unmatched junction bases numbered 10, after V lost 6 bases and J lost 2 bases.

This clonotype was counted many times. The chain carries TRBV27 and TRBJ1-2; D ambiguous. This CDR3 is built from 15 residues. The germline CDR1 and CDR2 sequences are MNHEY and SMNVEV (reference sequence). Trimming cost V 5 bases and J 4 bases, with 17 bases left between them. CDR3 bases: TGTGCCAGCAGTCCTACTGAGAGGAACTTCTATGGCTACACCTTC. Its translation: CASSPTERNFYGYTF.

J is TRBJ2-1 and V is TRBV20-1; a possible D gene is TRBD2 (6 bases). The length of the CDR3 is 14 residues. CDR1 and CDR2 (germline): DFQATT, SNEGSKA (reference sequence). The V end lost 5 bases, the J end lost 8 bases, and 19 bases lay between the germline ends. The chain's CDR3 is CSAEAWEERDEQFF. The CDR3 DNA is TGCAGTGCTGAGGCCTGGGAGGAGCGGGATGAGCAGTTCTTC.

This clonotype occurred many times. This chain uses TRBV5-6 with TRBJ1-2; D remains ambiguous. This CDR3 spans 15 amino acids. The V end was cut by 1 base, the J end by 1 base, with 11 bases between. Germline CDR1 SGHDT, CDR2 YYEEEE. CDR3 bases: TGTGCCAGCAGCTTGTATCGGGTTTTTAACTATGGCTACACCTTC. Amino acid sequence: CASSLYRVFNYGYTF.

This clonotype was detected only a few times. The chain uses TRBV20-1 and TRBJ1-6; D is uncertain. Trimming pared 4 bases from V and 4 bases from J, leaving 8 bases between. Germline values: CDR1 DFQATT, CDR2 SNEGSKA (reference sequence). The CDR3 has 13 residues. CDR3 sequence (DNA): TGCAGTGCTAATTCAGGTTATAATTCACCCCTCCACTTT. Amino acid sequence: CSANSGYNSPLHF.

The sample holds many counts of this clonotype. The V call is TRBV3-1, the J call TRBJ1-2; 12 nucleotides agree with TRBD1. This CDR3 comprises 15 residues. V lost 5 bases, J lost 4 bases, and 5 bases stayed unmatched. Germline-derived CDR1 and CDR2 are LGHDT and YNNKEL (reference sequence). The CDR3 nucleotides read TGTGCCAGCAGCGGCAAGGGACAGGGGGCCTATGGCTACACCTTC. Translation: CASSGKGQGAYGYTF.

This clonotype was detected ten times or more. A single base separates this from a much larger clone, so it may be a read error. V usage is TRBV11-3 and J usage is TRBJ2-7; 9 bases fit TRBD2. The V segment lost 3 bases and the J segment 7 bases; nucleotides outside the gene matches: 7. Germline V gene lookup returns CDR1 SGHNT and CDR2 YENEEA. The length of the CDR3 is 14 residues. The CDR3 loop is CASSFSGGYNEQYF. Here the CDR3 DNA reads TGTGCCAGCAGCTTCAGCGGGGGGTACAATGAGCAGTACTTC.

A remark on this clonotype: A junction boundary mismatches the germline segment, possibly from a read error. The rearrangement links TRBV10-3 to TRBJ2-5, with D perhaps matching TRBD1 (7 bases). The germline CDR1 and CDR2 sequences are ENHRY and SYGVKD. This CDR3 comprises 14 residues. CDR3 in DNA: TGTGCCGTCAGTGAGTTGGAGGGCAGGGGGTCGCAGTACTTC. This encodes CAVSELEGRGSQYF.

The V gene is TRBV12-3 or TRBV12-4, the J gene TRBJ2-1; 11 bases line up with TRBD2. V dropped 10 bases and J dropped 4; count of bases not matched to a gene: 6. This CDR3 contains 14 residues. CDR3 protein: CATKTSGIYNEQFF. CDR3 coding DNA: TGTGCCACCAAGACTAGCGGGATATACAATGAGCAGTTCTTC.

This clonotype has only a few counts. The CDR3 bases are TGTGCCAGCAACTTCAGCGAGAGGACTGAAGCTTTCTTT. Protein sequence: CASNFSERTEAFF. J is TRBJ1-1 and V is TRBV7-3, with D unresolved. This CDR3 is built from 13 residues. Trimming removed 7 bases at V and 5 bases at J, with 14 bases between. The V gene's germline CDR1 is SGHTA and CDR2 FQGTGA.

This clonotype was observed at least ten times. The rearrangement joins TRBV4-2 to TRBJ2-7; 9 nucleotides line up with TRBD2. With 5 bases clipped from V and 0 bases from J, the junction kept 11 bases outside the gene matches. Germline CDR1 reads LGHNA; CDR2 reads YNFKEQ. The CDR3 extends over 17 amino acids. The CDR3: CASSSQGAGGHSYEQYF. The DNA of the CDR3 is TGTGCCAGCAGCTCCCAGGGAGCGGGGGGCCACTCCTACGAGCAGTACTTC.

CDR3 coding DNA: TGCGCCAGCAGCTTAACAGCTAACACCGGGGAGCTGTTTTTT. It encodes CASSLTANTGELFF. The chain couples TRBV5-1 to TRBJ2-2, with unresolved D. The CDR3 is made up of 14 amino acids. The V end was cut by 2 bases, the J end by 2 bases, with 7 bases between. Germline V gene data show CDR1 as SGHRS and CDR2 as YFSETQ.

This clonotype was seen many times. V usage is TRBV7-2 and J usage is TRBJ1-5; the D is unclear. Trimming left V 2 bases short and J 3 bases short, with 11 bases between. Per the germline V gene, CDR1 is SGHTA and CDR2 is FQGNSA. The CDR3 consists of 15 residues. CDR3 sequence (DNA): TGTGCCAGCAGCTTAATAACGAGTTTCAATCAGCCCCAGCATTTT. Translation: CASSLITSFNQPQHF.

Details on this clonotype: Just one base apart from a much larger clone, this may be a read error. The V gene is TRBV20-1, the J gene TRBJ2-7; D might be TRBD1 or TRBD2, each matching 6 bases. The assigned J gene may be wrong: the sequence end matches TRBJ2-5 better. The CDR3 extends over 13 amino acids. Germline CDR1 reads DFQATT; CDR2 reads SNEGSKA (reference sequence). DNA for the CDR3: TGCAGTGCTAGTAAGGGGGGCACAGAGACCCAGTACTTC. Residues: CSASKGGTETQYF.

The chain recombines TRBV7-9 with TRBJ1-5, with D tentatively TRBD1 (6 bases). The CDR3 covers 13 residues. Trimming pared 4 bases from V and 9 bases from J, leaving 13 bases between. CDR1 is SEHNR and CDR2 is FQNEAQ in the germline V gene (reference sequence). CDR3 amino acids: CASSSGPRGPQHF. As DNA, the CDR3 is TGTGCCAGCAGCTCCGGCCCCAGGGGGCCCCAGCATTTT.